This passage covers 14 T cell receptor beta chains from one sample sequenced in a study of cytomegalovirus exposure and HLA in healthy donors. Vbeta (60) and Jbeta (13) primers were used in the PCR. TCRdb's table, derived via immunoSEQ multiplex PCR, lists solely in-frame clones and lacks some. The sample includes roughly 120,000 clones, roughly 80% of them seen just once. Material: PBMCs. These receptors all stem from a man in his fifties or sixties in good health and CMV-seropositive.

This clone was seen a few times. The chain joins TRBV11-2 to TRBJ1-3; 7 nucleotides align to TRBD1. The CDR3 consists of 15 residues. Germline assignment: CDR1 SGHAT and CDR2 FQNNGV. Trimming removed 5 bases from V and 2 bases from J; junction bases left unmatched: 6. CDR3 sequence reads: CASSHGTVAGNTIYF. The CDR3 DNA reads TGTGCCAGCAGCCATGGGACAGTAGCTGGAAACACCATATATTTT.

As for this clone: The identical CDR3 is also encoded by other nucleotide sequences in the sample. The chain carries TRBV7-7 and TRBJ2-7; no reliable D call. V was shortened by 7 bases and J by 1 base, with 20 bases between the two germline ends. CDR1 is SSHAT and CDR2 is FNYEAQ in the germline V gene (reference sequence). This CDR3 is 16 amino acids long. The CDR3 loop is CASTLSSAGRSYEQYF. The DNA of the CDR3 is TGTGCCAGCACCCTCTCCTCCGCTGGCAGGTCCTACGAGCAGTACTTC.

This clone has just a few counts. The chain uses TRBV7-8 and TRBJ2-1; 10 bases map to TRBD2. The CDR3 spans 14 residues. The trim removed 2 bases at V and 10 bases at J, leaving 5 bases unmatched. Germline V gene sequence: CDR1 SGHVS, CDR2 FQNEAQ. DNA for the CDR3: TGTGCCAGCAGCTTAACTACTAGCGGGATAGAGCAGTTCTTC. This translates into CASSLTTSGIEQFF.

The rearrangement uses TRBV2 and TRBJ2-2; 8 nucleotides match TRBD2. The CDR3 has 15 amino acids. The V and J ends lost 5 bases and 4 bases, in that order; junction bases with no gene match: 6. CDR1 is SNHLY, CDR2 FYNNEI, per germline. The CDR3 loop is CASSLAGRGTGELFF. DNA for the CDR3: TGTGCCAGCAGTTTAGCGGGGCGGGGCACCGGGGAGCTGTTTTTT.

In DNA form, the CDR3 reads TGTGCCAGCAGTTTATTACGGAGGGACAGGGAGGGTTCTGGGTACACCTTC. It encodes CASSLLRRDREGSGYTF. This rearrangement joins TRBV28 to TRBJ1-2; 9 positions match TRBD1. Germline CDR1 MDHEN, CDR2 SYDVKM. The CDR3 spans 17 residues. V shed 1 base and J 11 bases; nucleotides not matched to a gene: 17.

The chain joins TRBV7-3 to TRBJ2-5, with 8 positions matching TRBD1. V lost 5 bases and J lost 3; bases outside the gene matches: 8. The germline gives CDR1 SGHTA, CDR2 FQGTGA. The CDR3 totals 15 residues. CDR3: CASSLRTGLEETQYF. CDR3 nucleotide sequence: TGTGCCAGCAGCCTTAGGACAGGGTTGGAAGAGACCCAGTACTTC.

This sequence joins TRBV5-1 and TRBJ1-1, with D possibly TRBD1 on 5 matching bases. Trimming removed 2 bases at V and 2 bases at J, with 10 bases between. Looked up from germline, CDR1 is SGHRS and CDR2 is YFSETQ. This CDR3 is 14 amino acids long. CDR3 coding DNA: TGCGCCAGCAGCTTCGTCGGGGGAAACACTGAAGCTTTCTTT. It translates to CASSFVGGNTEAFF.

This clone has just one count. The gene calls are TRBV9 and TRBJ2-7, with a possible D match to TRBD1 (6 bases). V was shortened by 0 bases and J by 7 bases, with 14 bases between the two germline ends. Per germline, CDR1 SGDLS and CDR2 YYNGEE. The CDR3 sequence is 14 residues long. Here the CDR3 reads CASSVATGSGEQYF. DNA of the CDR3: TGTGCCAGCAGCGTAGCAACAGGGTCGGGGGAGCAGTACTTC.

V and J are TRBV5-6 and TRBJ1-2; the D gene is possibly TRBD1 (5 bases). This CDR3 has 15 amino acids. Germline assignment: CDR1 SGHDT and CDR2 YYEEEE. Trimming removed 4 bases from V and 2 bases from J, with 15 bases in between. The DNA of the CDR3 is TGTGCCAGCAGCACCAGACAGAGAAGCAACTATGGCTACACCTTC. As protein: CASSTRQRSNYGYTF.

This chain joins TRBV30 and TRBJ1-2; possible D gene TRBD1, 5 bases. V lost 2 bases to trimming and J lost 0 bases, with 19 bases between them. The CDR3 totals 17 residues. Germline lookup yields CDR1 GTSNPN and CDR2 SVGIG (reference sequence). The CDR3 is CAWSSFISGGANYGYTF. The DNA for the CDR3 is TGTGCCTGGAGTTCCTTTATCTCCGGGGGAGCTAACTATGGCTACACCTTC. Variable domain in full (rest from reference TRBV30 and TRBJ1-2): SQTIHQWPATLVQPVGSPLSLECTVEGTSNPNLYWYRQAAGRGLQLLFYSVGIGQISSEVPQNLSASRPQDRQFILSSKKLLLSDSGFYLCAWSSFISGGANYGYTFGSGTRLTVV.

In regard to this clone: Other DNA sequences within the sample encode an identical CDR3. This chain uses TRBV5-1 with TRBJ2-6; D not certain. The CDR3 runs to 14 residues. The V gene's germline CDR1 is SGHRS and CDR2 YFSETQ. V was cut by 3 bases and J by 1 base, with 5 bases left in between. This chain's CDR3 is CASSSGSGANVLTF. In nucleotides, the CDR3 is TGCGCCAGCAGCTCCGGTTCTGGGGCCAACGTCCTGACTTTC.

The V call is TRBV5-1, the J call TRBJ1-4, with D possibly matching TRBD1 (5 bases). Trimming took off 5 bases at V and 3 bases at J, with 8 bases between the two ends. Germline lookup yields CDR1 SGHRS and CDR2 YFSETQ. CDR3 length: 13 residues. The CDR3 sequence: CASSAQANEKLFF. As DNA, the CDR3 is TGCGCCAGCAGTGCACAGGCTAATGAAAAACTGTTTTTT.

The rearrangement joins TRBV28 to TRBJ1-5; TRBD1 is a possible D gene (5 bases). The ends were cut back, 4 bases at V and 6 bases at J, with 16 bases in the middle. The CDR3 spans 15 residues. Germline CDR1 MDHEN, CDR2 SYDVKM. This chain's CDR3 is CASSSSRERGQPQHF. The CDR3 DNA reads TGTGCCAGCAGTTCTAGTCGGGAGAGGGGTCAGCCCCAGCATTTT. Supplemented by reference TRBV28 and TRBJ1-5, the full variable domain reads DVKVTQSSRYLVKRTGEKVFLECVQDMDHENMFWYRQDPGLGLRLIYFSYDVKMKEKGDIPEGYSVSREKKERFSLILESASTNQTSMYLCASSSSRERGQPQHFGDGTRLSIL.

The rearrangement uses TRBV28 and TRBJ2-1, with TRBD2 identical over 11 bases. The CDR3 totals 15 residues. V shed 2 bases and J 9 bases; nucleotides not matched to a gene: 6. The germline V gene has CDR1 MDHEN and CDR2 SYDVKM. The CDR3 sequence: CASSLTSGRPSEQFF. CDR3 nucleotide sequence: TGTGCCAGCAGTTTAACTAGCGGGAGACCTAGTGAGCAGTTCTTC.